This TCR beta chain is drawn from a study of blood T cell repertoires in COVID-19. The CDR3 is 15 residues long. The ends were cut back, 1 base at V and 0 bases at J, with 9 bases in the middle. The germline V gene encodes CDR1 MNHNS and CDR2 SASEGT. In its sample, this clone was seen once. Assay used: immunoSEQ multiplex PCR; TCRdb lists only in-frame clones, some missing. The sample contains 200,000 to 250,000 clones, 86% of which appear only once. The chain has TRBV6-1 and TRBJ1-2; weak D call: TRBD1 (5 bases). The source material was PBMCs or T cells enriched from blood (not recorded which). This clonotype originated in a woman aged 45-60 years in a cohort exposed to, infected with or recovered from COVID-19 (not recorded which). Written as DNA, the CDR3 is TGTGCCAGCAGTGAAGGTCCAGGGACTAACTATGGCTACACCTTC. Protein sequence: CASSEGPGTNYGYTF.